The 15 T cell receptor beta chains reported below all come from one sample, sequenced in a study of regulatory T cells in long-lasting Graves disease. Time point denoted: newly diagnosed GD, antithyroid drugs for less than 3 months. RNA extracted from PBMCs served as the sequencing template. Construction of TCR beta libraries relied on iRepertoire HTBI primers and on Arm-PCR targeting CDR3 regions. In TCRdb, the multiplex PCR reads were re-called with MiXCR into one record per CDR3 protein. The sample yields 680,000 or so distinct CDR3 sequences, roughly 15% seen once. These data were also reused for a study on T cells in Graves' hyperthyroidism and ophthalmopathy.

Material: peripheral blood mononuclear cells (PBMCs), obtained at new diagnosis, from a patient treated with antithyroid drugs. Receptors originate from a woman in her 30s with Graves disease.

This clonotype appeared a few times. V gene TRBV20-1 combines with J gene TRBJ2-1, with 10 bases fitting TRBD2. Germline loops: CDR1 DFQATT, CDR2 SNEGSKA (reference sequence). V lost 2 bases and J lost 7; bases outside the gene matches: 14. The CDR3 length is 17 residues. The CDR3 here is CSARTNLAGGVRNEQFF. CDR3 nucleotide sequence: TGCAGTGCTAGAACGAACTTAGCGGGAGGTGTTAGGAATGAGCAGTTCTTC.

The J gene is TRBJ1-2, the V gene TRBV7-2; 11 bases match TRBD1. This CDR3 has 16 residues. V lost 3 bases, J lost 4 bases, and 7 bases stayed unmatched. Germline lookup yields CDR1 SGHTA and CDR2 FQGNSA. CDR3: CASSFTGTGGSYGYTF. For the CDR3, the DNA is TGTGCCAGCAGCTTCACCGGGACAGGGGGTAGCTATGGCTACACCTTC.

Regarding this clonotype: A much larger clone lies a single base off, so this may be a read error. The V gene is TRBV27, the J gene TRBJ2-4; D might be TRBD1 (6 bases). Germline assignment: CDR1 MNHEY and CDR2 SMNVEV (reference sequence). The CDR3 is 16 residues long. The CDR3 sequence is CASSLSGRGAQNIQYF. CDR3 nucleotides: TGTGCCAGCAGTTTATCGGGCAGGGGAGCCCAAAACATTCAGTACTTC.

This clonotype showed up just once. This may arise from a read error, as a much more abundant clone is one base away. This CDR3 is CASSLAPSGRVYEQYF. The CDR3 DNA reads TGTGCCAGCAGCTTAGCCCCTAGCGGGAGGGTCTACGAGCAGTACTTC. The gene calls are TRBV7-2 and TRBJ2-7; 12 bases match TRBD2. The V segment lost 0 bases and the J segment 3 bases; nucleotides outside the gene matches: 3. The CDR3 has 16 amino acids. Per germline, CDR1 SGHTA and CDR2 FQGNSA. The full variable domain, in which reference TRBV7-2 and TRBJ2-7 provide the parts outside the CDR3, is GAGVSQSPSNKVTEKGKDVELRCDPISGHTALYWYRQSLGQGLEFLIYFQGNSAPDKSGLPSDRFSAERTGGSVSTLTIQRTQQEDSAVYLCASSLAPSGRVYEQYFGPGTRLTVT.

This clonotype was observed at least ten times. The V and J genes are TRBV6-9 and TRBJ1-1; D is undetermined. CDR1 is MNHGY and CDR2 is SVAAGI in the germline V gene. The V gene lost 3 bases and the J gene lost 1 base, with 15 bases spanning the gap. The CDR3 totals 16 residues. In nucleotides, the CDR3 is TGTGCCAGCAGTTACGGTCCCGGAAGAGCGAACACTGAAGCTTTCTTT. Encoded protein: CASSYGPGRANTEAFF.

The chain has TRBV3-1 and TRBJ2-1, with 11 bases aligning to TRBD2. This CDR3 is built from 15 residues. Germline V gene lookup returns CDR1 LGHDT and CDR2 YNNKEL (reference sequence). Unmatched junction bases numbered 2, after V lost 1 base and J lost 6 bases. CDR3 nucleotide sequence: TGTGCCAGCAGCCAAGCACTAGCGGGGGTCAATGAGCAGTTCTTC. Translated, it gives CASSQALAGVNEQFF.

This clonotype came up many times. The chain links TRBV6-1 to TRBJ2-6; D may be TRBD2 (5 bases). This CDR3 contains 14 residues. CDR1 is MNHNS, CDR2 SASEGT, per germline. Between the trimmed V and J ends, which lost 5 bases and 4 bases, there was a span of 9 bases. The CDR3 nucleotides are TGTGCCAGCAGTCCCTCGGGGGGGGCCAACGTCCTGACTTTC. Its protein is CASSPSGGANVLTF.

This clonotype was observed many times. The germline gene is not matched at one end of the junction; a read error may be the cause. This chain's CDR3 is CASSLASFNEQFF. The CDR3 bases are TGTGCCAGCAGTTTGGCGTCCTTCAATGAGCAGTTCTTC. The J gene is TRBJ2-1, the V gene TRBV28, with D hard to call. The CDR3 has 13 residues. The germline V gene encodes CDR1 MDHEN and CDR2 SYDVKM.

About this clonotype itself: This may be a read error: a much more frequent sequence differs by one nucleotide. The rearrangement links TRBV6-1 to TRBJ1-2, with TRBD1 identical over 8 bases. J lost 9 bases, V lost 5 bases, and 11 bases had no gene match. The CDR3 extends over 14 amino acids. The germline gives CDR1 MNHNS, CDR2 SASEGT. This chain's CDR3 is CASSPGQAWYSYTF. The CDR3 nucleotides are TGTGCCAGCAGTCCGGGACAGGCGTGGTATAGCTACACCTTC.

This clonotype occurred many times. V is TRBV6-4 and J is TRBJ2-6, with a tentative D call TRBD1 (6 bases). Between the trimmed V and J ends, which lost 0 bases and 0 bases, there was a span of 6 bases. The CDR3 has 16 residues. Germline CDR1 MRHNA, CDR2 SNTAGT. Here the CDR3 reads CASSDSGGSGANVLTF. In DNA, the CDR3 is TGTGCCAGCAGTGACTCAGGGGGCTCTGGGGCCAACGTCCTGACTTTC.

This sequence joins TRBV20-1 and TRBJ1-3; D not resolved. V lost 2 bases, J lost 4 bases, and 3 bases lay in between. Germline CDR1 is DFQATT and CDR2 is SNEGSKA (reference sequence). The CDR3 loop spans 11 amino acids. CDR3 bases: TGCAGTGCTAGACGAGGAAACACCATATATTTT. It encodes CSARRGNTIYF.

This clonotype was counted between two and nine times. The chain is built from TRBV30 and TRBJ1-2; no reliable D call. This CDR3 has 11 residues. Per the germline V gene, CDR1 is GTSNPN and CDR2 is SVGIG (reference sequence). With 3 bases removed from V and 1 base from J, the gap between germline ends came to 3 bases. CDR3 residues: CAWRVNYGYTF. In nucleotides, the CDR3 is TGTGCCTGGAGGGTTAACTATGGCTACACCTTC. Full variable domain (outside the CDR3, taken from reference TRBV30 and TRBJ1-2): SQTIHQWPATLVQPVGSPLSLECTVEGTSNPNLYWYRQAAGRGLQLLFYSVGIGQISSEVPQNLSASRPQDRQFILSSKKLLLSDSGFYLCAWRVNYGYTFGSGTRLTVV.

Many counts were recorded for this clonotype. The CDR3 loop is CASSLTSGVLDEQFF. The CDR3 nucleotides are TGTGCCAGCAGTTTAACTAGCGGGGTCTTAGATGAGCAGTTCTTC. V is TRBV12-3 or TRBV12-4 and J is TRBJ2-1, with 10 bases aligning to TRBD2. V lost 2 bases and J lost 8; bases outside the gene matches: 6. The CDR3 extends over 15 amino acids.

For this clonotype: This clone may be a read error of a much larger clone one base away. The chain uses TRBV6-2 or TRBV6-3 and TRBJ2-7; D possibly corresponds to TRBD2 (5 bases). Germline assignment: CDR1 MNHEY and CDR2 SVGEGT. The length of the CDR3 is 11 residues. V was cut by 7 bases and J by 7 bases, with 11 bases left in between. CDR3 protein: CASMRVNEQYF. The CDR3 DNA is TGTGCCAGCATGAGGGTCAATGAGCAGTACTTC.

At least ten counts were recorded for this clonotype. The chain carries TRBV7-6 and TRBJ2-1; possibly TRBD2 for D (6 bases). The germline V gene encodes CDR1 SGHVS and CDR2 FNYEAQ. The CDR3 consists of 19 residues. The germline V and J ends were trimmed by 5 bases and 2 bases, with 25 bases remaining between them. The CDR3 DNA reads TGTGCCAGCAGCCCCGGCCGACTGACCGGGACTCCGGCCTACAATGAGCAGTTCTTC. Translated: CASSPGRLTGTPAYNEQFF.